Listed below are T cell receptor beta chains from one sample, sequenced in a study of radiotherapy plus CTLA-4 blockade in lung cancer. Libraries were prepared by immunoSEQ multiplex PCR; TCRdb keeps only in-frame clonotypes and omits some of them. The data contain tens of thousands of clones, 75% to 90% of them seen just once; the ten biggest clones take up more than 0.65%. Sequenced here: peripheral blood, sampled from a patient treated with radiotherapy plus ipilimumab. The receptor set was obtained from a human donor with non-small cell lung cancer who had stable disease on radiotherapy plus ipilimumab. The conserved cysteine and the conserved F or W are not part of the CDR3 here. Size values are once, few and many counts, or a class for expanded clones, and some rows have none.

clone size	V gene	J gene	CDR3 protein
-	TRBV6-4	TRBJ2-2	ASSPDRATGELF
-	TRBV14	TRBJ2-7	ASSQGLLRYEQY
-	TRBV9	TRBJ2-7	ASSVDPPSEQY
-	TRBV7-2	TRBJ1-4	ASSLDGRLGEKLF
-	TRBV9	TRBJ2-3	ASSVGGRTDTQY
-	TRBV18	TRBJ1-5	ASSPGRIEPQH
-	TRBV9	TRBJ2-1	ASSRLANPYNEQF
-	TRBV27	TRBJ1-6	ASSPQPLTGTYSPLH
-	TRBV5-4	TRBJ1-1	ASSPAWEGTEAF
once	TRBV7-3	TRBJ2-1	ASSFQQRTSGDNEQF
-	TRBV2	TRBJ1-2	ASSGGGDNYGYT
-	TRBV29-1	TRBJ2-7	SAAAGGSYEQY
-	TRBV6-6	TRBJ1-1	ASRRERTEAF
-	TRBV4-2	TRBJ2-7	ASSRGVAESGEQY
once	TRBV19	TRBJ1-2	ASTLRTGTSYGYT
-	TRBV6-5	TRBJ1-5	ASSRGGDRNQPQH
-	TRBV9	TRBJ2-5	ASSVRGALETQY
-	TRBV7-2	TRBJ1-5	ASSRTMVVSQPQH
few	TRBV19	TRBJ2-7	ASSINGDGEQY
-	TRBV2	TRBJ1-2	ASSPDRKAHYGYT
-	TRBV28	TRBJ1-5	ASRDSNQPQH
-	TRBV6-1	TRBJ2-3	ASAGTGRTDTQY
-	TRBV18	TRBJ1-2	ASSSRLTLTGIDGYT
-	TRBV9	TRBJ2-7	ASSAFSGATYEQY
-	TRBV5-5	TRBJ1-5	ASSFSNQPQH
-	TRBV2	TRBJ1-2	ASKRTGVDYGYT
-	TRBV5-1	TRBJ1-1	ASRGTGRTEAF
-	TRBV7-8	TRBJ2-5	ATSLLQGTGETQY
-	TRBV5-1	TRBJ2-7	ASSSTGTSSYEQY
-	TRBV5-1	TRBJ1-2	ASSWDREVRYGYT
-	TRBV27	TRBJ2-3	ASSSPTSGARDTQY
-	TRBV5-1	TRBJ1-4	ASAPQGALANEKLF
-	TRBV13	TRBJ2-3	ASRGAADTQY
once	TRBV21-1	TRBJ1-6	ASSPRRGGGGLSPLH
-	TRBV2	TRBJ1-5	ASRSDREGNQPQH
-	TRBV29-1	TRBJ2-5	SVEGAGETQY
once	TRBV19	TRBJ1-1	ASSIQGITEAF
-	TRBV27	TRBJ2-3	ASSLLAGGSTDTQY
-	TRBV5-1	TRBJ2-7	ASSPSFGPNTEQY
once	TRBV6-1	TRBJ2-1	ASSEASGTRLYEQF
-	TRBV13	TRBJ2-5	ASSYNRGLAGGETQY
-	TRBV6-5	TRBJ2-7	ASSYWTGYEQY
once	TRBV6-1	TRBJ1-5	ASSEAAFQPQH
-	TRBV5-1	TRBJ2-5	ASSSGRDREYQETQY
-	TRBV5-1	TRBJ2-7	ASSPGLAGAEQY
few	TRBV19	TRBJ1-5	ASSIPRGRDQPQH
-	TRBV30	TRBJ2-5	AWSATGQLQETQY
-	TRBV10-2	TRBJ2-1	ASSLASGRAGNEQF
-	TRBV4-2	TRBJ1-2	ASSQETGGFYGYT
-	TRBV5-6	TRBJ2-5	ASSDLSAGPIQETQY
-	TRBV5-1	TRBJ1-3	ASREGLSSGNTIY
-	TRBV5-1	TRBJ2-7	ASSHSSGASYEQY
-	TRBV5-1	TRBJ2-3	ASSPRQAITDTQY